This T cell receptor (beta chain) is drawn from a study of cytomegalovirus exposure and HLA in healthy donors. Findings of the study overall: The study carried out a later analysis of TCR beta sequences. It associated approximately 17,000 of them with specific HLA alleles at a false discovery rate of 0.05.

On this clone itself: Antigen unknown.

Amplification used 60 Vbeta primers and 13 Jbeta primers. Some clones are missing from TCRdb's copy, which holds only in-frame ones; the method was immunoSEQ multiplex PCR. The sample carries about 160,000 clones, 80% to 90% recorded once. The TCR sequence derives from a man in his fifties in good health and CMV-seropositive. Sequences were obtained from PBMCs.

In DNA, the CDR3 is TGTGCCAGCAGAAGATCCTTGGGGGGTGAAAAACTGTTTTTT. Protein sequence: CASRRSLGGEKLFF. V is TRBV27 and J is TRBJ1-4; TRBD1 might be the D (5 bases). V lost 6 bases and J 7 bases, leaving 15 bases between the germline ends. The CDR3 runs to 14 residues. Per germline, CDR1 MNHEY and CDR2 SMNVEV (reference sequence).